This record covers a single T cell receptor (beta chain). Its specificity is unknown. Sequencing was performed with immunoSEQ multiplex PCR; in TCRdb, only in-frame clones are kept and a portion is missing. The table includes 150,000 to 250,000 clones, around 70% detected once. The data stem from a study of cytotoxic CD8 clonotypes in ibrutinib-treated CLL. Study observations and caveats: Baseline levels of clonality went above those of age-matched healthy donors and moved with circulating CD8+ T-cell counts.

Trimming removed 0 bases at V and 5 bases at J, with 14 bases between. CDR3 size: 16 residues. The V gene's germline CDR1 is SGHAT and CDR2 FQNNGV. The V and J genes are TRBV11-2 and TRBJ2-1, with D maybe TRBD1 (6 bases). This specimen was PBMCs, taken after 24 months of ibrutinib treatment. This receptor was taken from a human donor with chronic lymphocytic leukemia. DNA of the CDR3: TGTGCCAGCAGCTTAGATTACAGGGCCCTAAACAATGAGCAGTTCTTC. Amino acid sequence: CASSLDYRALNNEQFF.